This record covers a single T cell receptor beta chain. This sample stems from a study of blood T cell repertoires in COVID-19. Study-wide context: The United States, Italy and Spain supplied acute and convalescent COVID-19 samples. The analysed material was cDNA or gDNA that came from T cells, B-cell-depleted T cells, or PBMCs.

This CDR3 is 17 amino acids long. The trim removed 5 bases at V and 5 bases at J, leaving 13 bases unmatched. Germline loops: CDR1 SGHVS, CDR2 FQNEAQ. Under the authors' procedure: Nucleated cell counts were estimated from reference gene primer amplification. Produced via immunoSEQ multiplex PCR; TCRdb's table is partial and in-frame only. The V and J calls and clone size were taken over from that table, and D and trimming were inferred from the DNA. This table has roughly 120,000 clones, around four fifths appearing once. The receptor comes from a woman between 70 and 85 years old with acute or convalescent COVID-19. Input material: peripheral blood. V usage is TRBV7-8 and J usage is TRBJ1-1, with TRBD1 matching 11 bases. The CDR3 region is CASSPRRGQGVYTEAFF. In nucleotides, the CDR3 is TGTGCCAGCAGCCCGAGGAGGGGACAGGGGGTTTATACTGAAGCTTTCTTT.